These 21 T cell receptor beta chains came from one sample sequenced in a study of T cell repertoires and HLA-DP antigens (dated by TCRdb to 2016 to 2019). The antigens for these receptors are not known. The method behind the library was the immunoSEQ multiplex PCR assay. Imported from immuneACCESS, the table was reduced by TCRdb to in-frame sequences with V and J called. These copies leave out some clones; in studies compared against another copy, an unresolved V gene accounts for under half, and the cause of the remainder is not known. This sample gives approximately 90,000 clones in total; around nine tenths of them show up just once. The top ten clones comprise less than 2% of the sample. Sequenced: CD4+ T cells from PBMCs. The source of these receptors is a middle-aged man in good health and CMV-seronegative.

The chain uses TRBV9 and TRBJ2-1; TRBD2 is a possible D gene (6 bases). The CDR3 is 16 amino acids. The germline V gene encodes CDR1 SGDLS and CDR2 YYNGEE. Trimming cost V 3 bases and J 2 bases, with 15 bases left between them. The CDR3 nucleotides read TGTGCCAGCAGCGCGGGACGGACGGGGGCCTACAATGAGCAGTTCTTC. Protein product: CASSAGRTGAYNEQFF.

The chain combines TRBV6-5 with TRBJ2-7; D unresolved. Germline V gives CDR1 MNHEY, CDR2 SVGAGI. Trimming took off 5 bases at V and 1 base at J, with 12 bases between the two ends. This CDR3 spans 14 amino acids. CDR3 DNA: TGTGCCAGCAGTCCTCGGGCCTCATCCTACGAGCAGTACTTC. Its translation: CASSPRASSYEQYF.

The V and J genes are TRBV19 and TRBJ1-1; TRBD1 matches 9 bases. Germline CDR1 LNHDA, CDR2 SQIVND (reference sequence). The CDR3 extends over 13 amino acids. The V gene end was trimmed by 7 bases and the J gene end by 5 bases; junction bases not matched to a gene: 5. CDR3 loop: CASTTDRGTEAFF. CDR3 bases: TGTGCCAGTACTACTGACAGGGGGACTGAAGCTTTCTTT.

The chain joins TRBV19 to TRBJ2-1; 14 positions match TRBD2. CDR1 LNHDA and CDR2 SQIVND come from the germline V gene (reference sequence). CDR3 length: 16 amino acids. The trim removed 5 bases at V and 7 bases at J, leaving 7 bases unmatched. The CDR3 DNA is TGTGCCAGTAGTCCCCGGACTAGCGGGGGGCCGAATGAGCAGTTCTTC. This translates into CASSPRTSGGPNEQFF.

V usage is TRBV5-1 and J usage is TRBJ1-1, with D possibly matching TRBD1 (5 bases). CDR3 length equals 13 residues. The V gene lost 9 bases and the J gene lost 3 bases, with 15 bases spanning the gap. Germline V gives CDR1 SGHRS, CDR2 YFSETQ. CDR3: CATKPGGHTEAFF. The CDR3 DNA sequence: TGCGCCACCAAGCCTGGGGGTCACACTGAAGCTTTCTTT.

The rearrangement uses TRBV11-2 and TRBJ2-7, with a tentative D call TRBD2 (6 bases). Trimming stripped 4 bases from V and 1 base from J, with 8 bases between. Per the germline V gene, CDR1 is SGHAT and CDR2 is FQNNGV. CDR3 length: 13 residues. The CDR3 loop is CASSYGGSYEQYF. The CDR3 DNA is TGTGCCAGCAGCTACGGGGGTTCCTACGAGCAGTACTTC.

The J gene is TRBJ2-3, the V gene TRBV5-5; D call uncertain. V was shortened by 0 bases and J by 6 bases, with 20 bases between the two germline ends. This CDR3 comprises 17 residues. Germline-derived CDR1 and CDR2 are SGHKS and YYEKEE (reference sequence). The CDR3 loop is CASSLAVRKPLGDTQYF. In nucleotides, the CDR3 is TGTGCCAGCAGCTTGGCAGTCCGTAAGCCCCTGGGGGATACGCAGTATTTT. The variable domain in full, completed from reference TRBV5-5 and TRBJ2-3, reads DAGVTQSPTHLIKTRGQQVTLRCSPISGHKSVSWYQQVLGQGPQFIFQYYEKEERGRGNFPDRFSARQFPNYSSELNVNALLLGDSALYLCASSLAVRKPLGDTQYFGPGTRLTVL.

The J gene is TRBJ2-7, the V gene TRBV7-8, with 9 bases fitting TRBD1. Germline values: CDR1 SGHVS, CDR2 FQNEAQ. The CDR3 loop spans 14 amino acids. V was pared by 6 bases and J by 6 bases, with 9 bases of the junction left unmatched. CDR3 coding DNA: TGTGCCAGCAGTCCAGACAGGGGGGTATTCGAGCAGTACTTC. Amino acid sequence: CASSPDRGVFEQYF. The whole variable domain, filled in from reference TRBV7-8 and TRBJ2-7, reads GAGVSQSPRYKVAKRGQDVALRCDPISGHVSLFWYQQALGQGPEFLTYFQNEAQLDKSGLPSDRFFAERPEGSVSTLKIQRTQQEDSAVYLCASSPDRGVFEQYFGPGTRLTVT.

CDR3 bases: TGTGCCAGCAGCCTCGACAGGGGAGCCTACAATGAGCAGTTCTTC. Residues: CASSLDRGAYNEQFF. V is TRBV7-9 and J is TRBJ2-1; 8 nucleotides match TRBD1. This CDR3 region has 15 residues. Per the germline V gene, CDR1 is SEHNR and CDR2 is FQNEAQ (reference sequence). J lost 2 bases, V lost 5 bases, and 5 bases had no gene match.

This clone was counted between two and nine times. This sequence joins TRBV18 and TRBJ1-5; 7 nucleotides align to TRBD1. CDR1 is KGHSH, CDR2 LQKENI, per germline. The CDR3 is made up of 14 amino acids. The V gene end was trimmed by 5 bases and the J gene end by 3 bases; junction bases not matched to a gene: 4. DNA of the CDR3: TGTGCCAGCTCAGCAGGGGGGACCAATCAGCCCCAGCATTTT. Translated, it gives CASSAGGTNQPQHF.

The gene calls are TRBV5-5 and TRBJ1-1, with D hard to call. Germline V gives CDR1 SGHKS, CDR2 YYEKEE (reference sequence). V was cut by 0 bases and J by 0 bases, with 9 bases left in between. The CDR3 runs to 15 residues. The CDR3 DNA follows: TGTGCCAGCAGCTTGGATTGGGTAATGAACACTGAAGCTTTCTTT. This sequence encodes CASSLDWVMNTEAFF.

This rearrangement joins TRBV11-2 to TRBJ2-7; D possibly corresponds to TRBD2 (6 bases). V lost 5 bases, J lost 1 base, and 18 bases lay in between. There are 16 residues in the CDR3. Germline CDR1 is SGHAT and CDR2 is FQNNGV. CDR3 protein: CASSRTPSRGSYEQYF. The CDR3 DNA reads as TGTGCCAGCAGCCGAACTCCGAGCCGGGGGTCCTACGAGCAGTACTTC.

This chain connects TRBV5-1 to TRBJ1-2, with 9 bases that match TRBD1. Germline V gives CDR1 SGHRS, CDR2 YFSETQ. V was pared by 4 bases and J by 9 bases, with 7 bases of the junction left unmatched. This CDR3 contains 13 residues. The CDR3 region has the DNA TGCGCCAGCAGCCCGGACAGGGGCCCTCGCTACACCTTC. Translation: CASSPDRGPRYTF.

This rearrangement joins TRBV12-5 to TRBJ2-3; no definite D call. V shed 1 base and J shed 2 bases, with 7 bases lying between them. Per the germline V gene, CDR1 is LGHNT and CDR2 is FRNRAP. The length of the CDR3 is 14 residues. CDR3 nucleotide sequence: TGTGCTAGTGGTTTGGGGCAGCCCACAGATACGCAGTATTTT. Translation: CASGLGQPTDTQYF.

V is TRBV10-2 and J is TRBJ2-7, with 7 nucleotides matching TRBD1. The CDR3 totals 13 residues. Trimming cost V 6 bases and J 3 bases; bases outside gene matches: 5. The germline V gene has CDR1 WSHSY and CDR2 SAAADI. The CDR3 reads CASRTGNFYEQYF. The CDR3 DNA is TGCGCCAGCAGGACAGGGAACTTCTACGAGCAGTACTTC.

The genes are TRBV10-1 and TRBJ2-7; TRBD1 agrees at 8 bases. The CDR3 consists of 19 residues. V was pared by 4 bases and J by 1 base, with 18 bases of the junction left unmatched. Germline V gene lookup returns CDR1 WNHNN and CDR2 SYGVQD (reference sequence). The CDR3 loop is CASSGGSRTGNFGSYEQYF. The CDR3 region has the DNA TGCGCCAGCAGTGGCGGATCCAGGACAGGGAATTTTGGGTCCTACGAGCAGTACTTC.

The chain is built from TRBV19 and TRBJ2-5; D is possibly TRBD1 (6 bases). Looked up from germline, CDR1 is LNHDA and CDR2 is SQIVND (reference sequence). This CDR3 spans 16 amino acids. Between the trimmed V and J ends, which lost 1 base and 1 base, there was a span of 13 bases. Here the CDR3 reads CASSIGQVGSQETQYF. CDR3 DNA: TGTGCCAGTAGTATAGGACAGGTGGGATCCCAAGAGACCCAGTACTTC. The whole variable domain, remainder taken from reference TRBV19 and TRBJ2-5, is DGGITQSPKYLFRKEGQNVTLSCEQNLNHDAMYWYRQDPGQGLRLIYYSQIVNDFQKGDIAEGYSVSREKKESFPLTVTSAQKNPTAFYLCASSIGQVGSQETQYFGPGTRLLVL.

The V gene is TRBV4-1, the J gene TRBJ2-6, with D unresolved. CDR3 length: 17 amino acids. Germline V gene sequence: CDR1 MGHRA, CDR2 YSYEKL. V was shortened by 3 bases and J by 0 bases, with 12 bases between the two germline ends. The CDR3 sequence: CASSHLVGDSGANVLTF. The CDR3 coding sequence is TGCGCCAGCAGCCACTTGGTAGGAGACTCTGGGGCCAACGTCCTGACTTTC.

This clone has just a few counts. The V gene is TRBV7-3, the J gene TRBJ1-6, with D perhaps TRBD1 (6 bases). Trimming stripped 6 bases from V and 7 bases from J, with 13 bases between. Germline CDR1 reads SGHTA; CDR2 reads FQGTGA. The CDR3 has 14 amino acids. The CDR3 region is CASSRDKDNSPLHF. The CDR3, as DNA: TGTGCCAGCAGTAGGGACAAGGACAATTCACCCCTCCACTTT.

This clone was detected only once. The rearrangement links TRBV29-1 to TRBJ2-2; 7 nucleotides line up with TRBD1. The V segment lost 1 base and the J segment 4 bases; nucleotides outside the gene matches: 6. Germline CDR1 is SQVTM and CDR2 is ANQGSEA. The CDR3 length is 15 residues. CDR3 in DNA: TGCAGCGTTGAAGTAGGGGGCGTCGGCACCGGGGAGCTGTTTTTT. Encoded protein: CSVEVGGVGTGELFF.

The chain links TRBV5-4 to TRBJ2-3, with D perhaps matching TRBD1 (6 bases). From germline, CDR1 is SGHNT and CDR2 YYREEE (reference sequence). The CDR3 runs to 14 residues. Trimming shortened V by 7 bases and J by 4 bases, and 16 bases separated the two germline ends. CDR3 bases: TGTGCCAGCGCCAGGGGCAGGGGTGCAGATACGCAGTATTTT. The encoded protein is CASARGRGADTQYF.